This T cell receptor (beta chain) was captured in a study of OX40 agonist ivuxolimab in advanced cancers. Turning to the study itself: Averaging 60 years in age, with a range of about 23 to 85, the cohort was approximately 84% male.

A note on this clone: Antigen specificity is unknown.

The assay was immunoSEQ multiplex PCR, and TCRdb's table has in-frame clones only and misses some. The sample shows fewer than 85,000 clones, roughly nine tenths of them seen only once. Baseline was the first blood sampling point, followed by cycle 4 day 1 and cycle 7 day 1. The CDR3 has 14 residues. CDR1 MNHEY and CDR2 SMNVEV come from the germline V gene (reference sequence). V was clipped by 5 bases and J by 1 base; unmatched bases: 4. Findings of the study overall: Some of the nonresponding patients also showed low levels of normalized T-cell clonal expansion. CD4+ and CD8+ T cells in blood underwent clonal expansion by week 6 at 0.1 to 3.0 mg/kg.

This material consisted of CD4+ or CD8+ T cells sorted from blood, taken in a trial of the OX40 agonist ivuxolimab. The chain couples TRBV27 to TRBJ1-1; 7 nucleotides align to TRBD1. This receptor was identified in an adult with an advanced solid tumor such as melanoma, head and neck, liver or kidney cancer. The CDR3 nucleotides are TGTGCCAGCAGTGAAAGGACAGGGAACACTGAAGCTTTCTTT. It codes for CASSERTGNTEAFF.